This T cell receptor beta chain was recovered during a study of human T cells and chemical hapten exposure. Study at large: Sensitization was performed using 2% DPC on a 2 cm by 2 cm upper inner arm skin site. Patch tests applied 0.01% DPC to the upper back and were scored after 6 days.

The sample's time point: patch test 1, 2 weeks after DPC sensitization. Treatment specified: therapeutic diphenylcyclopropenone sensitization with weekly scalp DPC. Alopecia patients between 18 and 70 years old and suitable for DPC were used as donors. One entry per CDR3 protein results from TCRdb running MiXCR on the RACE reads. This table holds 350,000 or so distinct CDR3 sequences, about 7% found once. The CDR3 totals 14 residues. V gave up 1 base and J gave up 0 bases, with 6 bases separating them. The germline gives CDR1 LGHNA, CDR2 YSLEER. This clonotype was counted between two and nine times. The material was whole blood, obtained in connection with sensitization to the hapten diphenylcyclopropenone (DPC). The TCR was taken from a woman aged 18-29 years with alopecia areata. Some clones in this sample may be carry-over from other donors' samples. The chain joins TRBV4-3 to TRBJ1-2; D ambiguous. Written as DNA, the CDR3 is TGCGCCAGCAGCCAAGCCCTTACTAACTATGGCTACACCTTC. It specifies CASSQALTNYGYTF.